This is a list of T cell receptor beta chains from one sample in a study. One entry per CDR3 protein, called by TCRdb with MiXCR from the 5' RACE reads. The sample yields 50,000 to 80,000 distinct CDR3 sequences, 20% to 25% seen once. Source material: memory CD4+ T cells sorted from a lymph node. The source is a female donor with breast cancer. Both conserved end residues are part of each CDR3. D genes are given only for firm matches. Only part of the rows carry a size: once, few, many, or a class if the clone is expanded.

d_call: NA; v_call: TRBV7-6; cdr3_length: 15; clone_size: many; cdr3_aa: CASSLEVEDNNEQFF
d_call: NA; v_call: TRBV30; cdr3_length: 12; clone_size: NA; cdr3_aa: CAWSNTNTEAFF
d_call: TRBD2; v_call: TRBV4-3; cdr3_length: 16; clone_size: medium-sized; cdr3_aa: CAKQWASGGSTDTQYF
d_call: NA; v_call: TRBV20-1; cdr3_length: 12; clone_size: few; cdr3_aa: CSAVYLADTQYF
d_call: NA; v_call: TRBV7-2; cdr3_length: 15; clone_size: NA; cdr3_aa: CASSPDGGLGETQYF
d_call: NA; v_call: TRBV29-1; cdr3_length: 12; clone_size: many; cdr3_aa: CSVARGDYGYTF
d_call: NA; v_call: TRBV20-1; cdr3_length: 14; clone_size: few; cdr3_aa: CSASPSGGYQPQHF
d_call: TRBD2; v_call: TRBV2; cdr3_length: 14; clone_size: many; cdr3_aa: CASASSGSTDEQFF
d_call: TRBD2; v_call: TRBV5-8; cdr3_length: 15; clone_size: NA; cdr3_aa: CASSREGGSRNEQFF
d_call: NA; v_call: TRBV9; cdr3_length: 14; clone_size: few; cdr3_aa: CASSRRGGIETQYF
d_call: NA; v_call: TRBV6-1; cdr3_length: 14; clone_size: few; cdr3_aa: CASSERVGLQPQHF
d_call: NA; v_call: TRBV18; cdr3_length: 14; clone_size: NA; cdr3_aa: CASSPGTTSYEQYF
d_call: TRBD1; v_call: TRBV5-1; cdr3_length: 14; clone_size: NA; cdr3_aa: CASSRTGQGNEQFF
d_call: NA; v_call: TRBV6-2/TRBV6-3; cdr3_length: 12; clone_size: many; cdr3_aa: CASSWTGNTIYF
d_call: NA; v_call: TRBV11-2; cdr3_length: 15; clone_size: NA; cdr3_aa: CASSLDGGTGNEQFF
d_call: TRBD1; v_call: TRBV4-3; cdr3_length: 15; clone_size: NA; cdr3_aa: CASSQGSGTGYEQYF
d_call: NA; v_call: TRBV20-1; cdr3_length: 15; clone_size: NA; cdr3_aa: CSAYKPGAGNTEAFF
d_call: NA; v_call: TRBV6-1; cdr3_length: 14; clone_size: once; cdr3_aa: CASSEAWTVYEQYF
d_call: NA; v_call: TRBV20-1; cdr3_length: 13; clone_size: few; cdr3_aa: CSAKGRFDQPQHF
d_call: TRBD1; v_call: TRBV5-1; cdr3_length: 14; clone_size: many; cdr3_aa: CASSDGQGNEKLFF
d_call: NA; v_call: TRBV6-1; cdr3_length: 14; clone_size: few; cdr3_aa: CASSVQGEKETQYF
d_call: NA; v_call: TRBV7-6; cdr3_length: 17; clone_size: many; cdr3_aa: CASSLFGTRTTHNEQFF
d_call: NA; v_call: TRBV6-6; cdr3_length: 14; clone_size: many; cdr3_aa: CASSSSGVGAEAFF
d_call: TRBD1; v_call: TRBV11-2; cdr3_length: 13; clone_size: few; cdr3_aa: CASSPGDRSIQYF
d_call: TRBD1; v_call: TRBV20-1; cdr3_length: 15; clone_size: NA; cdr3_aa: CSAQAQGAKSETQYF
d_call: TRBD2; v_call: TRBV28; cdr3_length: 15; clone_size: few; cdr3_aa: CASSETSGSFGEQFF
d_call: NA; v_call: TRBV7-3; cdr3_length: 13; clone_size: few; cdr3_aa: CASSPGAEETQYF
d_call: TRBD2; v_call: TRBV4-1; cdr3_length: 18; clone_size: few; cdr3_aa: CASSHSRLARSSYNEQFF
d_call: NA; v_call: TRBV6-2/TRBV6-3; cdr3_length: 16; clone_size: NA; cdr3_aa: CASSYHNPPSSYEQYF
d_call: NA; v_call: TRBV20-1; cdr3_length: 15; clone_size: few; cdr3_aa: CSASISRTFKETQYF
d_call: TRBD1; v_call: TRBV5-6; cdr3_length: 13; clone_size: once; cdr3_aa: CAGIRTGRSEAFF
d_call: TRBD1; v_call: TRBV7-2; cdr3_length: 16; clone_size: NA; cdr3_aa: CASSSERTGGTGELFF
d_call: NA; v_call: TRBV20-1; cdr3_length: 13; clone_size: NA; cdr3_aa: CSARDSGAFEQYF
d_call: NA; v_call: TRBV5-1; cdr3_length: 14; clone_size: few; cdr3_aa: CASSLGTMNTEAFF
d_call: NA; v_call: TRBV19; cdr3_length: 14; clone_size: few; cdr3_aa: CASSVQKGNTEAFF
d_call: NA; v_call: TRBV6-1; cdr3_length: 13; clone_size: many; cdr3_aa: CASSERQSWGYTF
d_call: NA; v_call: TRBV20-1; cdr3_length: 13; clone_size: few; cdr3_aa: CSATPGPVSEAFF
d_call: TRBD2; v_call: TRBV7-7; cdr3_length: 15; clone_size: few; cdr3_aa: CASSLSGTSLETQYF
d_call: TRBD2; v_call: TRBV24-1; cdr3_length: 14; clone_size: few; cdr3_aa: CATRGAGGTDTQYF
d_call: NA; v_call: TRBV7-2; cdr3_length: 16; clone_size: NA; cdr3_aa: CASSLEGGPRVAEAFF
d_call: NA; v_call: TRBV28; cdr3_length: 14; clone_size: NA; cdr3_aa: CASGRDLTTGELFF
d_call: NA; v_call: TRBV6-5; cdr3_length: 13; clone_size: NA; cdr3_aa: CASTREGSYEQYF
d_call: TRBD1; v_call: TRBV18; cdr3_length: 13; clone_size: many; cdr3_aa: CASSVDRAYEQYF
d_call: NA; v_call: TRBV20-1; cdr3_length: 17; clone_size: NA; cdr3_aa: CSALDQGGRGSSYEQYF
d_call: NA; v_call: TRBV7-9; cdr3_length: 13; clone_size: many; cdr3_aa: CASSFEQNTEAFF
d_call: TRBD1; v_call: TRBV5-1; cdr3_length: 17; clone_size: few; cdr3_aa: CASSFGSPGQPNEKLFF
d_call: NA; v_call: TRBV7-2; cdr3_length: 15; clone_size: NA; cdr3_aa: CASSLRGIVEETQYF
d_call: TRBD1; v_call: TRBV7-9; cdr3_length: 16; clone_size: many; cdr3_aa: CASSLARDSYTDTQYF
d_call: NA; v_call: TRBV15; cdr3_length: 14; clone_size: NA; cdr3_aa: CATSGWGESEKLFF
d_call: NA; v_call: TRBV9; cdr3_length: 15; clone_size: NA; cdr3_aa: CASSVLADYTDTQYF
d_call: NA; v_call: TRBV28; cdr3_length: 12; clone_size: NA; cdr3_aa: CASSQRVETQYF
d_call: NA; v_call: TRBV24-1; cdr3_length: 10; clone_size: NA; cdr3_aa: CATRGYEQYF
d_call: NA; v_call: TRBV11-3; cdr3_length: 15; clone_size: NA; cdr3_aa: CASSPTFNSNQPQHF
d_call: NA; v_call: TRBV12-3/TRBV12-4; cdr3_length: 15; clone_size: many; cdr3_aa: CASTIGLLGNTEAFF